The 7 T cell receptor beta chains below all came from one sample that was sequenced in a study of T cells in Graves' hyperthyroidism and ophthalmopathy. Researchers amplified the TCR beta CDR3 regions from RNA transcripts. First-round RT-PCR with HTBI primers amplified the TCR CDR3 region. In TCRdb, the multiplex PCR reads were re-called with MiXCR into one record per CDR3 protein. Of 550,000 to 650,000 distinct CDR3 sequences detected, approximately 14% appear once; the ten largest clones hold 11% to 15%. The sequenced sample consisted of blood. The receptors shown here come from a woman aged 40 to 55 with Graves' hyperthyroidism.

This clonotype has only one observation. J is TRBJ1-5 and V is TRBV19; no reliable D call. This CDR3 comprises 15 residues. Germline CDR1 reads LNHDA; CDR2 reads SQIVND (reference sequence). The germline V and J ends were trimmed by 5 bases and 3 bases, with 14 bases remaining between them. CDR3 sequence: CASSFPTGYNQPQHF. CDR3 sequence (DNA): TGTGCCAGTAGTTTCCCTACTGGCTACAATCAGCCCCAGCATTTT.

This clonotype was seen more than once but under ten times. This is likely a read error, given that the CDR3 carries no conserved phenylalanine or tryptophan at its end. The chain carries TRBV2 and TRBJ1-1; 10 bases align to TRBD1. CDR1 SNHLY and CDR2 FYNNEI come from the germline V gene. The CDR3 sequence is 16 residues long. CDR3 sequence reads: CASSGQGEGTYTEAFS. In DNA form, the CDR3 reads TGCGCCAGCAGCGGACAGGGGGAAGGGACCTACACTGAAGCTTTCTCT.

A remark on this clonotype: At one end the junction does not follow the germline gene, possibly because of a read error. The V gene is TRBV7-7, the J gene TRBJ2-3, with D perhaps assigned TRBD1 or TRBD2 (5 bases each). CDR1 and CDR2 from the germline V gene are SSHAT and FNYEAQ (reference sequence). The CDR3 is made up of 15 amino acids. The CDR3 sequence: CASSPGWGTTDTQYF. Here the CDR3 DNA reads TGTGCTAGCAGCCCCGGGTGGGGGACCACAGATACGCAGTATTTT. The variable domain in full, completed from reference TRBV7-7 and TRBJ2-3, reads GAGVSQSPRYKVTKRGQDVTLRCDPISSHATLYWYQQALGQGPEFLTYFNYEAQPDKSGLPSDRFSAERPEGSISTLTIQRTEQRDSAMYRCASSPGWGTTDTQYFGPGTRLTVL.

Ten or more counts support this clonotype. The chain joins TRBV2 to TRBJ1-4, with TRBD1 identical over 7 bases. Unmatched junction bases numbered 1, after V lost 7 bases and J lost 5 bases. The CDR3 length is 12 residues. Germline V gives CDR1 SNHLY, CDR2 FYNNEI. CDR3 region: CASTQGNEKLFF. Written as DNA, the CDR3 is TGTGCCAGCACACAGGGGAATGAAAAACTGTTTTTT.

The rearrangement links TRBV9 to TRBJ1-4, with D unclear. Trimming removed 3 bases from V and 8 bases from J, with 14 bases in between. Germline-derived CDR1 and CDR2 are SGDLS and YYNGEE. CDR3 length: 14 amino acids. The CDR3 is CASSEYGYQEKLFF. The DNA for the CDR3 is TGTGCCAGCAGCGAATATGGTTATCAGGAAAAACTGTTTTTT.

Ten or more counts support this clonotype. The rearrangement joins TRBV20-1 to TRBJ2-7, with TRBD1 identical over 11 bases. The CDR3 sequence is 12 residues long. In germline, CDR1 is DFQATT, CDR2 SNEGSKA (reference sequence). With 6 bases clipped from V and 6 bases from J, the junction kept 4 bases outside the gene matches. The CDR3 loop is CSARDRGVEQYF. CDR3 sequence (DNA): TGCAGTGCCAGGGACAGGGGGGTCGAGCAGTACTTC.

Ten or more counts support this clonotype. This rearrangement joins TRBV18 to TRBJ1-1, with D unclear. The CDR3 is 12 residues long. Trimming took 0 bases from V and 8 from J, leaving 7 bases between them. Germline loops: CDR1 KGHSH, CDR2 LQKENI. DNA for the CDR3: TGTGCCAGCTCACCACCAACACACGAAGCTTTCTTT. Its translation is CASSPPTHEAFF.